This TCR beta chain was retrieved from a study of molecular identifiers for immune sequencing clone quantification. Overall study: In replicates, RNA from about 20,000 or 100,000 naive CD8 cells was split five ways, four sequenced.

This clonotype came up many times. From about 20,000 to 1,000,000 sorted cells, naive CD8 libraries were generated with 10%, 30% or 50% RNA. TCRdb re-derived calls from the PCR reads in MiXCR, one entry per CDR3 protein. The profile shows about 640,000 distinct CDR3 sequences, 15% to 20% of them singletons. The CDR3 has 14 residues. V was trimmed by 3 bases and J by 3 bases, leaving 12 bases between them. The germline V gene encodes CDR1 SGHTA and CDR2 FQGNSA. The source of this sequence is a human donor in good health. Some libraries in this study had Jurkat cell RNA spiked in. The sequenced sample was naive CD8+ T cells from blood, with Jurkat cell RNA spiked in. Subset: FACS-sorted CD8+CD4-CCR7+CD45RA+ naive T cells. V is TRBV7-2 and J is TRBJ2-7; D gene ambiguous. The DNA for the CDR3 is TGTGCCAGCAGCTTCGGACGTACGGGCTACGAGCAGTACTTC. Its protein is CASSFGRTGYEQYF.